The 5 T cell receptor beta chains reported below all come from one sample, sequenced in a study of Graves' ophthalmopathy and Graves' hyperthyroidism (dated by TCRdb to the late 2010s). Instrument on record: Illumina HiSeq 2000. TCR beta CDR3 regions were amplified from RNA transcripts for repertoire sequencing. HTBI primers and the Qiagen OneStep RT-PCR kit were used in a first-round RT-PCR, which was followed by a second-round multiplex PCR, size selection and purification. Using fastp at Q25 and MiXCR, TCRdb reprocessed the public reads and kept productive beta chains. One record per CDR3 amino acid sequence lists the most common genes and DNA. The sample contains 300,000 to 400,000 distinct CDR3 sequences, roughly a sixth of them found a single time. Approximately 13% of the sample rests with the top ten. Source material: peripheral blood. The receptors here all came from an adult man with Graves' ophthalmopathy.

The table lists this clonotype with many counts. The rearrangement joins TRBV7-9 to TRBJ1-2; TRBD1 is a possible D gene (5 bases). The CDR3 length is 14 residues. V was clipped by 7 bases and J by 4 bases, with 16 bases between them. The germline V gene has CDR1 SEHNR and CDR2 FQNEAQ (reference sequence). The CDR3 sequence is CASTRRAGGYGYTF. The CDR3 DNA follows: TGTGCCAGCACCCGCCGGGCGGGGGGCTATGGCTACACCTTC.

In its sample, this clonotype was seen many times. The chain's CDR3 is CASSLNAAGSTYGYTF. CDR3 nucleotides: TGCGCCAGCAGCTTGAATGCGGCAGGGAGTACCTATGGCTACACCTTC. The chain uses TRBV5-1 and TRBJ1-2; a weak D match, TRBD1 (5 bases). Germline V lookup: CDR1 SGHRS, CDR2 YFSETQ. This CDR3 has 16 residues. V was pared by 1 base and J by 4 bases, with 17 bases between.

This clonotype came up many times. This rearrangement joins TRBV10-3 to TRBJ2-5; a weak D match, TRBD2 (7 bases). The CDR3 has 15 amino acids. CDR1 ENHRY and CDR2 SYGVKD come from the germline V gene. V was cut by 2 bases and J by 4 bases, with 14 bases left in between. CDR3 in amino acids: CAISELSGGGETQYF. In DNA, the CDR3 is TGTGCCATCAGTGAGCTTTCGGGGGGCGGAGAGACCCAGTACTTC.

This clonotype was seen only a few times. The chain recombines TRBV6-1 with TRBJ2-7, with 9 bases lining up with TRBD1. CDR1 MNHNS and CDR2 SASEGT come from the germline V gene. V dropped 7 bases and J dropped 5; count of bases not matched to a gene: 6. The length of the CDR3 is 13 residues. The CDR3, as DNA: TGTGCCAGCACCTGGACAGGGGACGACGAGCAGTACTTC. Amino acid sequence: CASTWTGDDEQYF.

This clonotype was seen many times. In nucleotides, the CDR3 is TGTGCCAGCAGCCAACAGGGGAACACTGAAGCTTTCTTT. Translating it yields CASSQQGNTEAFF. The V and J genes are TRBV27 and TRBJ1-1, with D perhaps TRBD1 (6 bases). V was shortened by 6 bases and J by 1 base, with 9 bases between the two germline ends. This CDR3 is 13 amino acids long. Germline CDR1 and CDR2: MNHEY and SMNVEV (reference sequence).